What follows are 28 T cell receptor beta chains derived from one specimen sequenced in a study of T cells in Graves' hyperthyroidism and ophthalmopathy. RNA transcripts were the template for amplifying TCR beta CDR3 regions. With the HTBI primer set, the TCR CDR3 went through a first round of RT-PCR. TCRdb re-called the multiplex PCR reads with MiXCR, one entry per CDR3 protein. The top ten clones hold about 7% of a sample with 450,000 to 650,000 distinct CDR3 sequences, approximately 14% of them seen once. Sequenced sample: blood. Every receptor here comes from a woman under 30 with Graves' ophthalmopathy.

This clonotype appeared a few times. The genes are TRBV29-1 and TRBJ2-5; either TRBD1 or TRBD2 may fit D (6 bases each). Trimming took off 2 bases at V and 4 bases at J, with 11 bases between the two ends. This CDR3 contains 13 residues. From germline, CDR1 is SQVTM and CDR2 ANQGSEA. The CDR3 here is CSVETRGAETQYF. The CDR3 DNA reads TGCAGCGTTGAAACTAGGGGGGCAGAGACCCAGTACTTC.

This clonotype was detected a few times. The J gene is TRBJ2-7, the V gene TRBV4-2; D might be TRBD2 (6 bases). CDR1 LGHNA and CDR2 YNFKEQ come from the germline V gene. Trimming shortened V by 0 bases and J by 5 bases, and 14 bases separated the two germline ends. The length of the CDR3 is 15 residues. The CDR3 sequence: CASSQDRGAGNEQYF. The CDR3 DNA follows: TGTGCCAGCAGCCAAGATCGAGGCGCGGGGAACGAGCAGTACTTC.

This clonotype was seen a few times. It is unclear where the CDR3 begins or ends on the DNA, so no DNA is shown, and the CDR3 is as TCRdb lists it. The chain recombines TRBV19 with TRBJ1-4; the D call TRBD1 from the table was never checked on the DNA. The germline V gene encodes CDR1 LNHDA and CDR2 SQIVND (reference sequence). A total of 13 residues make up the CDR3, ends included. The CDR3: CATPEQGRKNCFF.

Many counts were recorded for this clonotype. The CDR3 sequence is CASSQGQVNTEAFF. As DNA, the CDR3 is TGTGCCAGCAGCCAAGGGCAGGTGAACACTGAAGCTTTCTTT. This chain uses TRBV3-1 with TRBJ1-1; D call uncertain. This CDR3 has 14 amino acids. With 1 base removed from V and 0 bases from J, the gap between germline ends came to 6 bases. The germline gives CDR1 LGHDT, CDR2 YNNKEL (reference sequence).

This clonotype has a count of ten or more. The V gene is TRBV29-1, the J gene TRBJ1-4; D remains ambiguous. The CDR3 has 12 residues. The V gene's germline CDR1 is SQVTM and CDR2 ANQGSEA. V was trimmed by 5 bases and J by 3 bases, leaving 7 bases between them. This chain's CDR3 is CSVFGANEKLFF. The CDR3 coding sequence is TGCAGCGTTTTTGGGGCTAATGAAAAACTGTTTTTT. The full variable domain, rest sourced from reference TRBV29-1 and TRBJ1-4, is SAVISQKPSRDICQRGTSLTIQCQVDSQVTMMFWYRQQPGQSLTLIATANQGSEATYESGFVIDKFPISRPNLTFSTLTVSNMSPEDSSIYLCSVFGANEKLFFGSGTQLSVL.

Ten or more counts support this clonotype. The chain couples TRBV4-2 to TRBJ2-7, with TRBD2 matching 11 bases. The CDR3 runs to 16 residues. V lost 0 bases to trimming and J lost 4 bases; unmatched junction nucleotides: 5. Germline CDR1 is LGHNA and CDR2 is YNFKEQ. The CDR3 bases are TGTGCCAGCAGCCAAGATAACCTAGCGGGAGGTTACGAGCAGTACTTC. Amino acids: CASSQDNLAGGYEQYF.

This clonotype occurred many times. The chain links TRBV6-1 to TRBJ1-2; 7 positions match TRBD1. The germline V gene encodes CDR1 MNHNS and CDR2 SASEGT. This CDR3 comprises 17 residues. The ends lost 1 base at V and 4 bases at J; junction bases unmatched: 12. The CDR3 loop reads CASSEEMRRGGVYGYTF. In DNA, the CDR3 is TGTGCCAGCAGTGAAGAGATGCGTCGAGGGGGCGTCTATGGCTACACCTTC.

This clonotype has a count of ten or more. The V call is TRBV12-5, the J call TRBJ1-2; 7 bases map to TRBD1. This CDR3 comprises 16 residues. Germline values: CDR1 LGHNT, CDR2 FRNRAP. Germline trimming cut 0 bases from V and 0 bases from J; bases unmatched to any gene: 4. The CDR3: CASGLVLGQSNYGYTF. Here the CDR3 DNA reads TGTGCTAGTGGTTTGGTCCTGGGACAGTCTAACTATGGCTACACCTTC.

This clonotype was recorded at least ten times. The chain recombines TRBV10-2 with TRBJ1-5; D is unclear. Germline-derived CDR1 and CDR2 are WSHSY and SAAADI. With 2 bases removed from V and 8 bases from J, the gap between germline ends came to 10 bases. This CDR3 has 13 residues. As DNA, the CDR3 is TGCGCCAGCAGTGAGGTAGTGTCTAAGCCCCAGCATTTT. This encodes CASSEVVSKPQHF.

This clonotype was seen a few times. J is TRBJ2-3 and V is TRBV24-1, with 7 bases aligning to TRBD2. J lost 0 bases, V lost 4 bases, and 9 bases had no gene match. CDR1 is KGHDR, CDR2 SFDVKD, per germline. The CDR3 is made up of 17 amino acids. Here the CDR3 DNA reads TGTGCCACCAGTGACCGTATAGCGGGCCTTAGCACAGATACGCAGTATTTT. This sequence encodes CATSDRIAGLSTDTQYF.

This clonotype has ten or more counts. This sequence joins TRBV11-2 and TRBJ2-7; 11 bases line up with TRBD1. Germline CDR1 and CDR2: SGHAT and FQNNGV. This CDR3 spans 16 amino acids. Trimming took 5 bases from V and 6 from J; bases not matched to a gene: 12. CDR3 in DNA: TGTGCCAGCAGCCCCCTCGGTGGGACAGGGGGTCTCGAGCAGTACTTC. Protein: CASSPLGGTGGLEQYF.

The rearrangement links TRBV25-1 to TRBJ1-5; D gene uncertain. CDR1 MGHDK and CDR2 SYGVNS come from the germline V gene. CDR3 length: 13 amino acids. Trimming took 8 bases from V and 2 from J, leaving 10 bases between them. The CDR3 nucleotides are TGTGCCAGCGCCCTCTGGGGCAATCAGCCCCAGCATTTT. Amino acids: CASALWGNQPQHF.

This clonotype was counted between two and nine times. This chain uses TRBV20-1 with TRBJ2-7; 10 bases map to TRBD1. Germline loops: CDR1 DFQATT, CDR2 SNEGSKA (reference sequence). The CDR3 contains 15 residues. V shed 4 bases, J shed 3 bases, and the junction held 9 bases outside the gene matches. The chain's CDR3 is CSANSAGQGYYEQYF. The CDR3 DNA reads as TGCAGTGCTAACTCCGCGGGACAGGGGTACTACGAGCAGTACTTC.

This clonotype was recorded many times. The chain has TRBV6-1 and TRBJ1-1; a possible D gene is TRBD1 (5 bases). The V end lost 2 bases, the J end lost 0 bases, and 10 bases lay between the germline ends. CDR1 and CDR2 (germline): MNHNS, SASEGT. The CDR3 extends over 15 amino acids. In DNA form, the CDR3 reads TGTGCCAGCAGTGAATTGGGGGTAATGAACACTGAAGCTTTCTTT. Protein product: CASSELGVMNTEAFF.

The V and J genes are TRBV6-4 and TRBJ2-5; 13 bases fit TRBD2. Trimming cost V 5 bases and J 0 bases; bases outside gene matches: 12. This CDR3 contains 19 residues. Germline lookup yields CDR1 MRHNA and CDR2 SNTAGT. The CDR3 sequence: CASSPKAELAGGNQETQYF. CDR3 DNA: TGTGCCAGCAGTCCCAAGGCCGAACTAGCGGGAGGGAACCAAGAGACCCAGTACTTC.

Many counts were recorded for this clonotype. The chain is built from TRBV7-8 and TRBJ2-2; D is unclear. Per germline, CDR1 SGHVS and CDR2 FQNEAQ. The V and J ends lost 5 bases and 7 bases respectively, with 14 bases between them. This CDR3 is built from 14 residues. CDR3 loop: CASSPKRVVGELFF. DNA for the CDR3: TGTGCCAGCAGCCCGAAGCGAGTGGTCGGGGAGCTGTTTTTT.

V usage is TRBV2 and J usage is TRBJ2-1; 11 nucleotides match TRBD2. Germline assignment: CDR1 SNHLY and CDR2 FYNNEI. V shed 6 bases and J 5 bases; nucleotides not matched to a gene: 6. The CDR3 totals 15 residues. The CDR3 loop is CASRLLAGVDNEQFF. The CDR3, as DNA: TGTGCCAGCAGGTTACTAGCGGGAGTAGACAATGAGCAGTTCTTC.

In regard to this clonotype: A much larger clone differs by one base, so this may be a read error. The chain carries TRBV9 and TRBJ1-3; a weak D match, TRBD1 (5 bases). CDR1 and CDR2 from the germline V gene are SGDLS and YYNGEE. Trimming shortened V by 4 bases and J by 0 bases, and 11 bases separated the two germline ends. The CDR3 runs 15 residues. In DNA form, the CDR3 reads TGTGCCAGCAGCCTAGGGGACGGCTCTGGAAACACCATATATTTT. Its protein is CASSLGDGSGNTIYF.

This clonotype was observed at least ten times. The chain joins TRBV3-1 to TRBJ1-1; D is uncertain. The CDR3 sequence is 16 residues long. V was clipped by 4 bases and J by 0 bases, with 15 bases between them. Germline assignment: CDR1 LGHDT and CDR2 YNNKEL (reference sequence). The CDR3 DNA reads as TGTGCCAGCAGCCCCACGTCGTGGTTGATGAACACTGAAGCTTTCTTT. It encodes CASSPTSWLMNTEAFF.

This clonotype has at least ten counts. V usage is TRBV3-1 and J usage is TRBJ2-5; a possible D gene is TRBD1 (5 bases). Per the germline V gene, CDR1 is LGHDT and CDR2 is YNNKEL (reference sequence). The CDR3 loop spans 12 amino acids. V was cut by 1 base and J by 9 bases, with 9 bases left in between. CDR3 in DNA: TGTGCCAGCAGCCAAGGAGGCAGGGCCCAGTACTTC. It translates to CASSQGGRAQYF.

This clonotype was seen at least ten times. This chain connects TRBV7-3 to TRBJ2-2, with TRBD2 matching 15 bases. V gave up 5 bases and J gave up 5 bases; unmatched junction bases: 6. The CDR3 runs 17 residues. Per germline, CDR1 SGHTA and CDR2 FQGTGA. The CDR3 coding sequence is TGTGCCAGCAGCCCCCCGGGACTAGCGGGAGGAACCGGGGAGCTGTTTTTT. This gives the protein CASSPPGLAGGTGELFF.

Concerning this clonotype: A junction end diverges from the germline sequence, so it may reflect a read error. The chain carries TRBV11-2 and TRBJ2-1, with TRBD1 matching over 8 bases. The CDR3 runs 14 residues. Per the germline V gene, CDR1 is SGHAT and CDR2 is FQNNGV. The DNA of the CDR3 is TGCGCCAGCAGCCCGCGACAGGGGAGTGTCGAGCAGTTCTTC. Its translation is CASSPRQGSVEQFF.

This clonotype has at least ten counts. The J gene is TRBJ2-6, the V gene TRBV30, with D hard to call. CDR3 size: 16 residues. The germline V and J ends were trimmed by 1 base and 2 bases, with 12 bases remaining between them. Germline CDR1 reads GTSNPN; CDR2 reads SVGIG (reference sequence). Here the CDR3 reads CAWSGGKATGANVLTF. In nucleotides, the CDR3 is TGTGCCTGGAGTGGGGGAAAGGCCACTGGGGCCAACGTCCTGACTTTC.

This clonotype was detected many times. The CDR3: CASSSPGQGLGQPQHF. For the CDR3, the DNA is TGTGCCAGCAGTTCCCCGGGACAGGGTTTAGGGCAGCCCCAGCATTTT. V usage is TRBV12-3 or TRBV12-4 and J usage is TRBJ1-5; 9 nucleotides align to TRBD1. The ends lost 4 bases at V and 7 bases at J; junction bases unmatched: 11. The CDR3 spans 16 residues.

This clonotype has ten or more counts. This rearrangement joins TRBV12-3 or TRBV12-4 to TRBJ2-7; TRBD2 agrees at 8 bases. V shed 3 bases and J 5 bases; nucleotides not matched to a gene: 6. The CDR3 is made up of 14 amino acids. The CDR3 nucleotides are TGTGCCAGCAGTTTTAGGCGGGAGGCGAACGAGCAGTACTTC. This translates into CASSFRREANEQYF.

This chain links TRBV15 with TRBJ2-1, with TRBD2 matching 8 bases. The CDR3 length is 15 residues. Germline lookup yields CDR1 LNHNV and CDR2 YYDKDF (reference sequence). Trimming removed 0 bases from V and 7 bases from J; junction bases left unmatched: 5. The CDR3 sequence: CATSRDRASGNEQFF. Here the CDR3 DNA reads TGTGCCACCAGCAGAGATAGGGCTAGCGGGAATGAGCAGTTCTTC.

This chain connects TRBV6-5 to TRBJ2-1; possibly TRBD1 for D (5 bases). Germline V gene sequence: CDR1 MNHEY, CDR2 SVGAGI. V lost 1 base and J lost 8, with 9 bases in between. The CDR3 spans 13 residues. CDR3 residues: CASSYFRVDEQFF. The CDR3 bases are TGTGCCAGCAGTTACTTCAGGGTTGATGAGCAGTTCTTC.

In this sample, this clonotype turned up many times. The V and J genes are TRBV6-1 and TRBJ2-2; 8 bases align to TRBD2. V was clipped by 6 bases and J by 4 bases; unmatched bases: 4. CDR3 length: 14 residues. Germline V lookup: CDR1 MNHNS, CDR2 SASEGT. The CDR3 is CASRLAESTGELFF. The CDR3 region has the DNA TGTGCCAGCAGACTAGCGGAGAGCACCGGGGAGCTGTTTTTT.